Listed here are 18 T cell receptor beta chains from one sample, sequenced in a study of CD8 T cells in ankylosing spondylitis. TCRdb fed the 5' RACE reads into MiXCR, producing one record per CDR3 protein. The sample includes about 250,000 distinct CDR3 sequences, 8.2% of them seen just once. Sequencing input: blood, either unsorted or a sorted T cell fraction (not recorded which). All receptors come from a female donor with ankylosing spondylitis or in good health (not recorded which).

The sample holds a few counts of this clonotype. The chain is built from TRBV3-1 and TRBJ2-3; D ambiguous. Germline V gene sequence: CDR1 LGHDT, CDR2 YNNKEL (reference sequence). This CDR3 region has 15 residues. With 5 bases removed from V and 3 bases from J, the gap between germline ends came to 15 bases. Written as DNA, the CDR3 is TGTGCCAGCAGCTCTCAGGTCCTCGGGACAGATACGCAGTATTTT. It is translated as CASSSQVLGTDTQYF.

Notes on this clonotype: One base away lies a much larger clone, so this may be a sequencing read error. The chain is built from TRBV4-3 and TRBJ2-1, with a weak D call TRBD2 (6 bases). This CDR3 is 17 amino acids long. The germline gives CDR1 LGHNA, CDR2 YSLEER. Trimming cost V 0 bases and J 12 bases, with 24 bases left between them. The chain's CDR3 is CASSQEVGDSRGAAQFF. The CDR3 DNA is TGCGCCAGCAGCCAAGAAGTAGGGGACTCCCGTGGCGCTGCGCAGTTCTTC.

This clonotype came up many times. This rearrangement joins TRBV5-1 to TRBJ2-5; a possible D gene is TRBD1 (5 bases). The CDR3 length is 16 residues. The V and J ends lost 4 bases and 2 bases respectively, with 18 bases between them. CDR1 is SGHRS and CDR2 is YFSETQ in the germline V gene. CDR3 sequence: CASSPLARVGQETQYF. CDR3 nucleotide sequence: TGCGCCAGCAGCCCCTTGGCCAGGGTGGGACAAGAGACCCAGTACTTC.

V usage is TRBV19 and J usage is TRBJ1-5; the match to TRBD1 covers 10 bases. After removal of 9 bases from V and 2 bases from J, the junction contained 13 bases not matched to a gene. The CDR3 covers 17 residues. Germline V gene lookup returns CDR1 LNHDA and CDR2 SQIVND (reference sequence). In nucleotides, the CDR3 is TGTGCCAGCACTAAAGGGACAGGGGTCGGGGGCAATCAGCCCCAGCATTTT. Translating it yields CASTKGTGVGGNQPQHF.

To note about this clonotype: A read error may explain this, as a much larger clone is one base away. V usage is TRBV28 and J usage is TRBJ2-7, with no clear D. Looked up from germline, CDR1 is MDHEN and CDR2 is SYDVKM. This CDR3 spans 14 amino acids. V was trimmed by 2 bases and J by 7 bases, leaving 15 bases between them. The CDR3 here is CASSLVRSKREQYF. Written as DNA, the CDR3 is TGTGCCAGCAGTTTAGTCCGGTCCAAAAGGGAGCAGTACTTC.

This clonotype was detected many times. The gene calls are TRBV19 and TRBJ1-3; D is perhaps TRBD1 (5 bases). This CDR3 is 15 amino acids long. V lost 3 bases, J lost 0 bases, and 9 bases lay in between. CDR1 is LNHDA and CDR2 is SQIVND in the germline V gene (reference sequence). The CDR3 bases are TGTGCCAGTAGTATGGGGGTCGTCTCTGGAAACACCATATATTTT. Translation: CASSMGVVSGNTIYF.

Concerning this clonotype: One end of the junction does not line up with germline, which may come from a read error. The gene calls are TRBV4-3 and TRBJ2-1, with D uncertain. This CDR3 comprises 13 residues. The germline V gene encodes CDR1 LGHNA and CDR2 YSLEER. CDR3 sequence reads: CASSLLIYSEQLF. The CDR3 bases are TGCGCCAGCAGCCTTCTTATATACAGTGAGCAGCTCTTC.

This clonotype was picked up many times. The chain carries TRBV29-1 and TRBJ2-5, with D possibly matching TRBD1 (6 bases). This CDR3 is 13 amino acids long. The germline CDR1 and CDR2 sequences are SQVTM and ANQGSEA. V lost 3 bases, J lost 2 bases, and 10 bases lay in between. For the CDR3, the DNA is TGCAGCGTTGATGGAGGACAGCAAGAGACCCAGTACTTC. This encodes CSVDGGQQETQYF.

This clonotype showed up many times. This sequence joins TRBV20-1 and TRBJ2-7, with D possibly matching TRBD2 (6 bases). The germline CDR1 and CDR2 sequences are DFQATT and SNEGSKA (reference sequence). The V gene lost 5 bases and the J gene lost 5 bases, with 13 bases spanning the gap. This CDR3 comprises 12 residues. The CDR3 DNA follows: TGCAGTGCTTTTCTAGCGACGGACGAGCAGTACTTC. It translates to CSAFLATDEQYF.

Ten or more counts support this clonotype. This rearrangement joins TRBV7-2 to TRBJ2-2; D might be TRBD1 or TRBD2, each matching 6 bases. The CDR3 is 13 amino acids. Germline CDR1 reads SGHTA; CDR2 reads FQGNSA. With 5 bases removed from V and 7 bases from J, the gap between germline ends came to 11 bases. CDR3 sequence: CASSIQGGGELFF. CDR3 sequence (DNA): TGTGCCAGCAGCATACAGGGAGGCGGGGAGCTGTTTTTT.

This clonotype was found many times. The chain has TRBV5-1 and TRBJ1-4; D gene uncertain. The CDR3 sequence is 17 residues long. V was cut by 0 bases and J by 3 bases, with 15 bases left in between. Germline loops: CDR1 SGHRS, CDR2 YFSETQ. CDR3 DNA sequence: TGCGCCAGCAGCTTGGCTCCCGGGGTGACGGCTAATGAAAAACTGTTTTTT. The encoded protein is CASSLAPGVTANEKLFF.

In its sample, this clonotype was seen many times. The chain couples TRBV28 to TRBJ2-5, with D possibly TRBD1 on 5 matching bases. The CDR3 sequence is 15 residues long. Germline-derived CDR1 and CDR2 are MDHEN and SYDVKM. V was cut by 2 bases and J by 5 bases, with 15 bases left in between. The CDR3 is CASSLINRAGETQYF. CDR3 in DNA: TGTGCCAGCAGTTTAATCAACCGGGCAGGGGAGACCCAGTACTTC.

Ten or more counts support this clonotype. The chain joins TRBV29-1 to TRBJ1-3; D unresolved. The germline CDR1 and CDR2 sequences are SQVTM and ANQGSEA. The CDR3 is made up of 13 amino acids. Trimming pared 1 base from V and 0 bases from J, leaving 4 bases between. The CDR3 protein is CSVEGPSGNTIYF. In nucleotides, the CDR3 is TGCAGCGTTGAAGGTCCCTCTGGAAACACCATATATTTT.

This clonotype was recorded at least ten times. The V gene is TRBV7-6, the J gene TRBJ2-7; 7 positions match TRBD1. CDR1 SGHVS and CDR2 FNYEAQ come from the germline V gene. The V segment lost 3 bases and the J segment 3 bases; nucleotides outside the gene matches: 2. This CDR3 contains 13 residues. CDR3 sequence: CASSFGTDYEQYF. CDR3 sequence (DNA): TGTGCCAGCAGCTTCGGGACAGACTACGAGCAGTACTTC.

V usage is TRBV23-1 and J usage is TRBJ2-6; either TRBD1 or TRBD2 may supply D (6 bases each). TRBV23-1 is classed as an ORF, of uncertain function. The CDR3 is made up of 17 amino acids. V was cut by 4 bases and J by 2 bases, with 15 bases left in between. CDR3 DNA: TGCGCCAGCAGTCTTATAGGGGGGATGGCTGGGGCCAACGTCCTGACTTTC. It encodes CASSLIGGMAGANVLTF.

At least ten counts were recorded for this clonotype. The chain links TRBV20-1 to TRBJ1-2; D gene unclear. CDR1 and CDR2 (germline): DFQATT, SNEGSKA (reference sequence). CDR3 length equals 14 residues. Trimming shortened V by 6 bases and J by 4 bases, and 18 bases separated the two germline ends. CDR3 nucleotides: TGCAGTGCCGTACCTACCAGAGAAGGCTATGGCTACACCTTC. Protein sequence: CSAVPTREGYGYTF.

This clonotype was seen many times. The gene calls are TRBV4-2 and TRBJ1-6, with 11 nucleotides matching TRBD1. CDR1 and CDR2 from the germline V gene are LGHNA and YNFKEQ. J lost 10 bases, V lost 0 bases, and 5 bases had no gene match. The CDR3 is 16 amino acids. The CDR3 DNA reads TGTGCCAGCAGCCAAGAAGGGGGACAGGGGGGATCACCCCTCCACTTT. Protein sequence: CASSQEGGQGGSPLHF.

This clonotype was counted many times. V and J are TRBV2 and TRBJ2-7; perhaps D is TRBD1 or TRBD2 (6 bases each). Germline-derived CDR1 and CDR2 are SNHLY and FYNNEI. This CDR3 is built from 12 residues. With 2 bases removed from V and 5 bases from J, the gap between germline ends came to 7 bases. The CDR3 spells CASSERGDEQYF. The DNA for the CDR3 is TGTGCCAGCAGTGAAAGGGGGGACGAGCAGTACTTC.